The 16 T cell receptor beta chains below were found in one sample sequenced in a study of cytotoxic CD8 clonotypes in ibrutinib-treated CLL. The table came from immunoSEQ multiplex PCR; TCRdb's copy has only in-frame clones and leaves some out. The sample gives 200,000 or so clones, 70% of which show up once; over 5.5% is in the top ten. Sequencing was performed on PBMCs, taken after 12 months of ibrutinib treatment. Source of these receptors: a human donor with chronic lymphocytic leukemia.

The chain is built from TRBV19 and TRBJ2-3; TRBD2 aligns across 8 bases. V was pared by 1 base and J by 1 base, with 4 bases of the junction left unmatched. The CDR3 totals 16 residues. Germline CDR1 reads LNHDA; CDR2 reads SQIVND (reference sequence). CDR3 in amino acids: CASSIGPSGRTDTQYF. The DNA for the CDR3 is TGTGCCAGTAGTATAGGCCCTAGCGGGCGCACAGATACGCAGTATTTT. Full variable domain (missing parts from reference TRBV19 and TRBJ2-3): DGGITQSPKYLFRKEGQNVTLSCEQNLNHDAMYWYRQDPGQGLRLIYYSQIVNDFQKGDIAEGYSVSREKKESFPLTVTSAQKNPTAFYLCASSIGPSGRTDTQYFGPGTRLTVL.

This sequence joins TRBV2 and TRBJ1-5; 7 bases fit TRBD1. With V trimmed by 0 bases and J by 4 bases, 3 bases remained unmatched. This CDR3 has 15 residues. CDR1 SNHLY and CDR2 FYNNEI come from the germline V gene. CDR3 region: CASSEAGQLNQPQHF. The CDR3 coding sequence is TGTGCCAGCAGTGAAGCGGGACAGCTAAATCAGCCCCAGCATTTT.

The chain employs TRBV19 and TRBJ1-1; 7 bases align to TRBD1. The ends lost 3 bases at V and 1 base at J; junction bases unmatched: 5. The germline V gene encodes CDR1 LNHDA and CDR2 SQIVND (reference sequence). The CDR3 runs 15 residues. DNA for the CDR3: TGTGCCAGTAGTATTTATAACAGGGGGAACACTGAAGCTTTCTTT. This translates into CASSIYNRGNTEAFF.

This clone was detected once. The gene calls are TRBV29-1 and TRBJ2-7; unclear D gene. This CDR3 has 11 residues. In germline, CDR1 is SQVTM, CDR2 ANQGSEA. The V and J ends lost 7 bases and 2 bases respectively, with 9 bases between them. CDR3 nucleotide sequence: TGCAGCGCTGACACACCCTACGAGCAGTACTTC. It specifies CSADTPYEQYF.

The rearrangement links TRBV6-6 to TRBJ1-2; D is uncertain. V gave up 6 bases and J gave up 7 bases, with 15 bases separating them. Germline loops: CDR1 MNHNY, CDR2 SVGAGI (reference sequence). The CDR3 is 13 amino acids. This CDR3 reads CASSRGAEGGYTF. The CDR3 bases are TGTGCCAGCAGCCGCGGAGCAGAAGGTGGCTACACCTTC.

V gene TRBV28 combines with J gene TRBJ1-2; a possible D gene is TRBD1 (6 bases). The CDR3 covers 14 residues. V was pared by 8 bases and J by 2 bases, with 15 bases between. Germline CDR1 reads MDHEN; CDR2 reads SYDVKM. The CDR3 DNA follows: TGTGCCAGCTACCGGACAGCGACGAACTATGGCTACACCTTC. Residues: CASYRTATNYGYTF.

The chain links TRBV30 to TRBJ2-3; D possibly corresponds to TRBD1 (5 bases). This CDR3 has 15 amino acids. Deletions cut 4 bases from V and 1 base from J, with 15 bases between. The germline V gene encodes CDR1 GTSNPN and CDR2 SVGIG (reference sequence). CDR3 bases: TGTGCCTGGACGCCTCAGGGAATCCGCACAGATACGCAGTATTTT. Translating gives CAWTPQGIRTDTQYF.

V usage is TRBV9 and J usage is TRBJ1-1, with a weak D call TRBD1 (5 bases). Between the trimmed V and J ends, which lost 0 bases and 10 bases, there was a span of 13 bases. Germline CDR1 reads SGDLS; CDR2 reads YYNGEE. The CDR3 covers 13 residues. This CDR3 reads CASSVGPGGLAFF. DNA of the CDR3: TGTGCCAGCAGCGTAGGACCTGGGGGTTTAGCTTTCTTT.

J is TRBJ2-7 and V is TRBV11-2; D is unresolved. V dropped 3 bases and J dropped 4 bases, with 4 bases sitting between them. Germline V gene data show CDR1 as SGHAT and CDR2 as FQNNGV. This CDR3 is built from 11 residues. CDR3 in DNA: TGTGCCAGCAGCTTTGTTTACGAGCAGTACTTC. Protein product: CASSFVYEQYF.

Here the CDR3 reads CSVVGSSAHYGYTF. CDR3 coding DNA: TGCAGCGTTGTGGGATCTTCCGCCCACTATGGCTACACCTTC. The chain recombines TRBV29-1 with TRBJ1-2; D is undetermined. The CDR3 is 14 residues long. Trimming took off 4 bases at V and 3 bases at J, with 15 bases between the two ends. Germline loops: CDR1 SQVTM, CDR2 ANQGSEA.

This chain connects TRBV4-3 to TRBJ2-3; 7 nucleotides agree with TRBD2. Germline assignment: CDR1 LGHNA and CDR2 YSLEER. The trim removed 4 bases at V and 0 bases at J, leaving 7 bases unmatched. This CDR3 has 16 amino acids. Written as DNA, the CDR3 is TGCGCCAGCAGCCGCCGACTAGCTGGAAGCACAGATACGCAGTATTTT. As protein: CASSRRLAGSTDTQYF.

The chain is built from TRBV30 and TRBJ1-2; no definite D call. The CDR3 length is 13 residues. Germline V gene sequence: CDR1 GTSNPN, CDR2 SVGIG (reference sequence). Trimming pared 1 base from V and 0 bases from J, leaving 6 bases between. The CDR3 region is CAWSAGTNYGYTF. The CDR3 DNA reads as TGTGCCTGGAGTGCGGGTACTAACTATGGCTACACCTTC.

The chain employs TRBV25-1 and TRBJ1-1; the D is unclear. The V end was cut by 7 bases, the J end by 4 bases, with 13 bases between. Germline CDR1 reads MGHDK; CDR2 reads SYGVNS. This CDR3 is built from 13 residues. CDR3 bases: TGTGCCAGCACCCTCGGTGAGGTCACTGAAGCTTTCTTT. This codes for CASTLGEVTEAFF.

The J gene is TRBJ1-2, the V gene TRBV29-1, with unresolved D. This CDR3 has 11 residues. Germline CDR1 reads SQVTM; CDR2 reads ANQGSEA. CDR3 sequence reads: CSTKGGYGYTF. The CDR3 coding sequence is TGCAGTACAAAAGGAGGCTATGGCTACACCTTC.

The rearrangement joins TRBV6-5 to TRBJ1-4; D is undetermined. V lost 8 bases to trimming and J lost 7 bases, with 11 bases between them. There are 12 residues in the CDR3. Germline V gene lookup returns CDR1 MNHEY and CDR2 SVGAGI. The CDR3 DNA sequence: TGTGCCAGCGGGTGGGGTGGTGAAAAACTGTTTTTT. Translation gives CASGWGGEKLFF.

The CDR3 region is CASSLQQGSGELFF. DNA for the CDR3: TGTGCCAGCTCCCTTCAACAGGGGTCCGGGGAGCTGTTTTTT. The chain couples TRBV18 to TRBJ2-2; 7 positions agree with TRBD1. V trimming: 6 bases; J trimming: 6 bases; junction bases outside the gene matches: 7. From germline, CDR1 is KGHSH and CDR2 LQKENI. CDR3 length: 14 amino acids.